This TCR beta chain was identified during a study of shared T cell receptors in the human thymus. The CDR3 runs to 18 residues. From germline, CDR1 is MGHRA and CDR2 YSYEKL. Trimming removed 0 bases at V and 0 bases at J, with 15 bases between. Profiling relied on immunoSEQ multiplex PCR, and the TCRdb table lists in-frame clones only, not all of them. The top ten clones hold 0.008% to 0.011% of a sample with approximately 760,000 clones, approximately 83% of them seen once. These data also featured in a second study, about human thymus T cells. As reported in that work: Resections from corrective heart surgery supplied the thymus tissue. Thymic as well as blood repertoires seemed to favor certain V and J genes unevenly. A high degree of thymic repertoire overlap among unrelated individuals was reported in related research.

This sequence originates from a girl less than two years old with a congenital heart defect. Sequencing used thymocytes. This rearrangement joins TRBV4-1 to TRBJ1-5; D perhaps matches TRBD1 (5 bases). Written as DNA, the CDR3 is TGCGCCAGCAGCCAAGAGGCCAAAACAGGAAATAGCAATCAGCCCCAGCATTTT. Amino acid sequence: CASSQEAKTGNSNQPQHF.